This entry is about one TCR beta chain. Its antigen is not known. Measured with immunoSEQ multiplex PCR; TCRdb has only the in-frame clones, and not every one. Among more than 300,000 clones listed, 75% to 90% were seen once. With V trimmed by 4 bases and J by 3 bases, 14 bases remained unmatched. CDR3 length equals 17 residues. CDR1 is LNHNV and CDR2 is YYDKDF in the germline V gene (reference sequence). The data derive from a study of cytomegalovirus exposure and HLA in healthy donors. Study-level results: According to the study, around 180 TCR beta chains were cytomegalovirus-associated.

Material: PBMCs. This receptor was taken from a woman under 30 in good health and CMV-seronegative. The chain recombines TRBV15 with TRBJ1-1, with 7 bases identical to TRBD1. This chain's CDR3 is CATSTRQGDGWHTEAFF. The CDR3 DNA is TGTGCCACCAGCACAAGACAGGGCGATGGTTGGCACACTGAAGCTTTCTTT.